Detailed here is one TCR beta chain. Repertoires were generated with immunoSEQ multiplex PCR, while TCRdb's copy carries only in-frame clones and drops some. The sample holds around 13,000 clones; roughly 60% are singletons and the top ten take more than 25%. Genomic DNA template from tumor biopsies or peripheral blood, roughly 616 ng to 6,500 ng input. The data derive from a study of T cells in tumors after PD-1 blockade. Study as a whole: Patients had no prior checkpoint blockade, systemic immunosuppressants, or anti-cancer therapy within 4 weeks.

The CDR3 sequence is 17 residues long. CDR1 is SGHTA and CDR2 is FQGNSA in the germline V gene. The J segment lost 9 bases and the V segment lost 5 bases, leaving 15 bases of the junction unmatched. Here the sequenced sample was tumor tissue, taken before anti-PD-1 treatment. This clonotype originated in a human donor with cutaneous squamous cell carcinoma. The chain has TRBV7-2 and TRBJ2-1, with TRBD1 matching over 11 bases. CDR3 bases: TGTGCCAGCAGCGGAGGGACAGGGGGTAGCTATAGAAGTGAGCAGTTCTTC. Translated, it gives CASSGGTGGSYRSEQFF. The full variable domain, its missing parts supplied by reference TRBV7-2 and TRBJ2-1, is GAGVSQSPSNKVTEKGKDVELRCDPISGHTALYWYRQSLGQGLEFLIYFQGNSAPDKSGLPSDRFSAERTGGSVSTLTIQRTQQEDSAVYLCASSGGTGGSYRSEQFFGPGTRLTVL.